The subject of this entry is one TCR beta chain. Its antigen is currently unknown. This entry belongs to a study of T cell responses to AZD1222 COVID-19 vaccine. In the study overall: Pooled together were second doses at about 4 or about 12 weeks.

Germline V gives CDR1 MDHEN, CDR2 SYDVKM. The CDR3 has 14 amino acids. The V end lost 10 bases, the J end lost 0 bases, and 15 bases lay between the germline ends. Data came from immunoSEQ multiplex PCR; TCRdb stores just in-frame clones and leaves some out. Of approximately 130,000 clones listed, under 95% are singletons. Study outcomes and limitations: Possibly, clonal diversity was underestimated; donors were largely white British and included more females. Elevations in Spike-specific TCR breadth and depth followed administration of two AZD1222 doses.

The chain is built from TRBV28 and TRBJ2-5; D is tentatively TRBD1 or TRBD2 (5 bases each). The sequence came from an adult in good health. The sample was peripheral blood, taken on day 0 of AZD1222 vaccination. Here the CDR3 DNA reads TGTGCCACTGGGGGAGCTTTTAACCAAGAGACCCAGTACTTC. Translation gives CATGGAFNQETQYF.